Each of the 21 T cell receptor gamma chains below was sequenced from the same sample in a study of γδ T cells in repeated Plasmodium falciparum infection. Vgamma9/Vdelta2+ and Vdelta2-negative gammadelta T cells were flow-sorted from PBMC for bulk sequencing. TCRdb redid the clone calls on the multiplex PCR reads with CATT. The table has tens of thousands of gamma-chain clones, 3% seen once. The source material was gamma-delta T cells from blood. All receptors come from a pool of human donors (malaria-infected and uninfected, not separated).

In the case of this clone: The mismatch at residue 2 between this DNA's translation and the TCRdb protein of a much larger clone likely reflects a read error; the protein shown is translated from the DNA. V and J are TRGV9 and TRGJP. TCRdb gives no J gene; it was assigned here by matching the DNA to germline. CDR1 and CDR2 (germline): GITISATS, ISYDGTV (reference sequence). The CDR3 is made up of 18 amino acids. This CDR3 is CTLWEVLRRELGKKIKVF. For the CDR3, the DNA is TGTACCTTGTGGGAGGTGCTACGGCGAGAGTTGGGCAAAAAAATCAAGGTATTT.

In this sample, this clone turned up a few times. The translation of this DNA and the TCRdb protein of a much larger clone differ at residue 4, probably owing to a read error; the protein shown here is translated from the DNA. The genes are TRGV8 and TRGJP. The J gene, absent from TCRdb, was called here by matching the DNA to germline. The CDR3 consists of 17 residues. CDR1 and CDR2 (germline): VENAVY, YDSYNSRV. The CDR3 reads CATRDRPQELGKKIKVF. The CDR3 DNA is TGTGCCACCCGGGATAGACCTCAAGAGTTGGGCAAAAAAATCAAGGTATTT.

This clone was observed many times. A read error likely explains this, since a far larger clone differs by one base. Other DNA sequences in this specimen translate into the identical CDR3. The V gene is TRGV8, the J gene TRGJ1 or TRGJ2. Looked up from germline, CDR1 is VENAVY and CDR2 is YDSYNSRV. The CDR3 extends over 12 amino acids. The CDR3 nucleotides are TGTGCCACCTGGGATAGGCATGAAAAGAAGCTCTTT. Its protein is CATWDRHEKKLF.

This clone was observed a handful of times. TCRdb lists the protein of a much larger clone for this DNA, which differs at residue 4, so this is likely a read error; the protein given here is translated from the DNA itself. The chain is built from TRGV9 and TRGJ1 or TRGJ2. In the absence of a J gene in TCRdb, the DNA was matched to germline to assign it here. CDR3 length equals 13 residues. Germline loops: CDR1 GITISATS, CDR2 ISYDGTV (reference sequence). The CDR3 loop is CALREVRPLKKLF. CDR3 in DNA: TGTGCCTTGCGGGAGGTGCGGCCCTTAAAGAAACTCTTT.

This clone was counted many times. TCRdb shows a much larger clone's protein in place of this DNA's translation, and the two differ at residue 6, likely through a read error; the protein shown is translated from the DNA. This chain links TRGV4 with TRGJ1 or TRGJ2. Here the J gene came from matching the DNA to germline, since TCRdb omits it. J was trimmed by 0 bases and V by 3 bases; bases with no gene match: 5. Germline lookup yields CDR1 EGSTGY and CDR2 YDSYTSSV. This CDR3 contains 14 residues. The CDR3 nucleotides are TGTGCCACCTGGGATTCGGGGAATTATTATAAGAAACTCTTT. It is translated as CATWDSGNYYKKLF.

This clone was recorded a few times. The protein recorded in TCRdb matches a much larger clone and deviates from this DNA's translation at residue 5, suggesting a read error; the protein here is obtained by translating the DNA. The CDR3 nucleotides read TGTGCCTTGTGGGTGGTGACCCAATCGGAGTTGGGCAAAAAAATCAAGGTATTT. Protein product: CALWVVTQSELGKKIKVF. The V call is TRGV9, the J call TRGJP. TCRdb offers no J gene call, so here the DNA was matched to germline to obtain one. This CDR3 has 18 residues. Germline V gives CDR1 GITISATS, CDR2 ISYDGTV (reference sequence).

In its sample, this clone was seen many times. TCRdb's protein for this DNA is that of a much larger clone and differs from the translation at residue 8, likely a read error; the protein shown is the DNA translation. The CDR3 nucleotides are TGTGCCTTGGGGGAGTTGGGCGAAAAAATCAAGGTATTT. It translates to CALGELGEKIKVF. The J gene is TRGJP, the V gene TRGV9. The CDR3 is 13 amino acids. From germline, CDR1 is GITISATS and CDR2 ISYDGTV (reference sequence).

As regards this clone: The TCRdb protein comes from a much larger clone and disagrees with this DNA's translation at residue 13, likely due to a read error; the protein given here is derived from the DNA. The V gene corresponds to TRGV2; no J gene was called. The germline gives CDR1 EGSNGY, CDR2 YDSYNSKV. The CDR3 has 14 amino acids. CDR3 coding DNA: TGTGCCACCTGGGACGGGACTATTATGGATAAGAAAGTCTTT. Protein product: CATWDGTIMDKKVF.

This clone occurred many times. The protein TCRdb gives is from a much larger clone and does not agree with this DNA's translation at residue 7, likely a read error; the protein shown here comes from the DNA. The chain recombines TRGV9 with TRGJ1 or TRGJ2. The J gene, absent from TCRdb, was called here by matching the DNA to germline. This CDR3 comprises 11 residues. Germline values: CDR1 GITISATS, CDR2 ISYDGTV (reference sequence). Losses at the gene ends were 6 bases for V and 9 bases for J; bases not matched to a gene: 8. Here the CDR3 reads CALWTLRKKLF. The CDR3 nucleotides read TGTGCCTTGTGGACCCTCCGTAAGAAACTCTTT.

A note on this clone: Other nucleotide sequences in the sample specify the same CDR3. J is TRGJ1 or TRGJ2 and V is TRGV9. The J gene comes from matching the DNA to germline here; TCRdb lacks it. CDR3 length equals 15 residues. The V gene end was trimmed by 1 base and the J gene end by 4 bases; junction bases not matched to a gene: 10. Germline CDR1 is GITISATS and CDR2 is ISYDGTV (reference sequence). The CDR3 spells CALWEVHFPYYKKLF. For the CDR3, the DNA is TGTGCCTTGTGGGAGGTACACTTCCCCTATTATAAGAAACTCTTT.

This clone was counted at least ten times. TCRdb records a much larger clone's protein for this DNA, with a difference at residue 3 that likely arises from a read error; the protein given is the translation of the DNA. The V call is TRGV2, the J call TRGJ1 or TRGJ2. Germline loops: CDR1 EGSNGY, CDR2 YDSYNSKV. The CDR3 runs 11 residues. CDR3 residues: CAAWDGRKKLF. Here the CDR3 DNA reads TGTGCCGCCTGGGACGGGCGGAAGAAACTCTTT.

Worth noting for this clone: Since a far larger clone is one base different, this is likely a read error. This same CDR3 is encoded by further DNA sequences in the sample. The V gene is TRGV2, but the J gene lacks a call. CDR1 and CDR2 from the germline V gene are EGSNGY and YDSYNSKV. There are 9 residues in the CDR3. CDR3 sequence (DNA): TGTGCCACCTGGGCCGGAAAGCTCTTT. Amino acid sequence: CATWAGKLF.

This clone was detected a few times. This probably arose from a read error, given a far larger clone one base away. The sample has other DNA sequences that encode this CDR3 too. The gene calls are TRGV9 and TRGJ1 or TRGJ2. No J segment appears in TCRdb, so it was assigned here by matching the sequence to germline. In germline, CDR1 is GITISATS, CDR2 ISYDGTV (reference sequence). This CDR3 has 14 residues. The CDR3 loop reads CALWEVLWYYKKLF. DNA of the CDR3: TGTGCCTTGTGGGAGGTGCTCTGGTATTACAAGAAACTCTTT.

This clone occurred a few times. The protein that TCRdb holds for this DNA derives from a much larger clone and differs from the translated DNA at residue 12, which likely indicates a read error; the protein shown here is translated from the DNA. No J gene was called, and the V gene is TRGV4. The germline V gene has CDR1 EGSTGY and CDR2 YDSYTSSV. The CDR3 runs 14 residues. CDR3 residues: CATWQKSSDWIRTF. CDR3 bases: TGTGCCACCTGGCAAAAGAGTAGTGATTGGATCAGGACGTTT.

Only a few counts were recorded for this clone. The protein that TCRdb holds for this DNA derives from a much larger clone and differs from the translated DNA at residue 7, which likely indicates a read error; the protein shown here is translated from the DNA. Other DNA variants within this sample encode the same CDR3. The V gene is TRGV2, the J gene TRGJ1 or TRGJ2. CDR1 is EGSNGY, CDR2 YDSYNSKV, per germline. This CDR3 has 14 amino acids. CDR3 amino acids: CATWDGRGYYKKLF. The CDR3 DNA follows: TGTGCCACTTGGGACGGGCGTGGTTATTATAAGAAACTCTTT.

This clone showed up many times. TCRdb attributes to this sequence the protein of a much larger clone, which differs from the DNA translation at residue 16; a read error is likely, and the protein displayed is translated from the DNA. The genes are TRGV9 and TRGJP. This CDR3 contains 18 residues. In germline, CDR1 is GITISATS, CDR2 ISYDGTV (reference sequence). The CDR3 sequence is CALWEPRDPELGKKIEVF. CDR3 sequence (DNA): TGTGCCTTGTGGGAGCCCAGGGACCCGGAGTTGGGCAAAAAAATCGAGGTATTT.

A remark on this clone: The TCRdb protein comes from a much larger clone and disagrees with this DNA's translation at residues 7 and 8, likely due to a read error; the protein given here is derived from the DNA. The sample carries other DNA sequences with the same CDR3. The J gene is TRGJP, the V gene TRGV9. TCRdb leaves out the J gene; it was filled in here by matching the DNA to germline. The junction had 6 bases not matched to a gene; V was cut back by 0 bases and J by 7 bases. The CDR3 covers 17 residues. Germline V gene data show CDR1 as GITISATS and CDR2 as ISYDGTV (reference sequence). CDR3 coding DNA: TGTGCCTTGTGGGAGGTGCAACTGGAGTTGGGCAAAAAAATCAAGGTATTT. The encoded protein is CALWEVQLELGKKIKVF.

This clone was detected many times. A read error likely explains why the TCRdb protein, taken from a much larger clone, differs from this DNA's translation at residue 10; the protein shown is translated from the DNA. This chain joins TRGV3 and TRGJ1 or TRGJ2. The CDR3 totals 13 residues. Germline-derived CDR1 and CDR2 are VTNTFY and YDVSTARD (reference sequence). The CDR3 DNA is TGTGCCACCTGGGACAGGCAGAATTATAGGAAACTCTTT. Encoded protein: CATWDRQNYRKLF.

This clone was recorded many times. One base separates it from a far larger clone, so it is likely a read error. Other DNA variants within this sample encode the same CDR3. The V gene is TRGV2, the J gene TRGJ1 or TRGJ2. CDR1 and CDR2 from the germline V gene are EGSNGY and YDSYNSKV. The CDR3 is 12 amino acids. V dropped 4 bases and J dropped 8; count of bases not matched to a gene: 8. The CDR3 protein is CATWDGQNKKLF. CDR3 nucleotides: TGTGCCACCTGGGATGGGCAGAATAAGAAACTCTTT.

This clone has a count of ten or more. The sample contains more than one DNA sequence encoding this CDR3. The chain is built from TRGV2 and TRGJ1 or TRGJ2. Trimming removed 0 bases from V and 12 bases from J; junction bases left unmatched: 5. CDR1 and CDR2 from the germline V gene are EGSNGY and YDSYNSKV. The CDR3 spans 11 residues. In DNA form, the CDR3 reads TGTGCCACCTGGGACGGGCCTGTGAAACTCTTT. Translated, it gives CATWDGPVKLF.

This clone was detected many times. CDR3 sequence reads: CATWDGANYKKLF. In DNA form, the CDR3 reads TGTGCCACCTGGGACGGGGCAAATTATAAGAAACTCTTT. V gene TRGV2 combines with J gene TRGJ1 or TRGJ2. This CDR3 comprises 13 residues. Losses at the gene ends were 0 bases for V and 5 bases for J; bases not matched to a gene: 4. Germline V gene data show CDR1 as EGSNGY and CDR2 as YDSYNSKV.